Listed below are T cell receptor beta chains from one sample, sequenced in a study of cytomegalovirus exposure and HLA in healthy donors. The table came from immunoSEQ multiplex PCR; TCRdb's copy has only in-frame clones and leaves some out. The table has 100,000 to 150,000 clones, 75% to 90% seen once. Sample: PBMCs. The receptors were sampled from a man in his late teens or twenties in good health and CMV-seropositive. The CDR3 runs from the conserved cysteine through the conserved F or W. The order of the fields is J gene, clone size, D gene, V gene, CDR3 DNA, CDR3 protein. The D gene is left open where the match is weak. Size is stated for part of the rows, as once, few or many counts, or as a class when the clone is expanded.

j_call: TRBJ1-4
clone_size: NA
d_call: NA
v_call: TRBV7-8
cdr3_nt: TGTGCCAGCAGCTTAACAGGGAACGCCTTGGCTAATGAAAAACTGTTTTTT
cdr3_aa: CASSLTGNALANEKLFF

j_call: TRBJ1-1
clone_size: NA
d_call: NA
v_call: TRBV7-9
cdr3_nt: TGTGCCAGCAGCTTTAAGAACACTGAAGCTTTCTTT
cdr3_aa: CASSFKNTEAFF

j_call: TRBJ2-7
clone_size: NA
d_call: NA
v_call: TRBV21-1
cdr3_nt: TGTGCCAGCAGTTACAGGGAGTACGAGCAGTACTTC
cdr3_aa: CASSYREYEQYF

j_call: TRBJ2-1
clone_size: NA
d_call: NA
v_call: TRBV5-8
cdr3_nt: TGTGCCAGCAGCTGGGGGCGATCGATCCAAAAATACAATGAGCAGTTCTTC
cdr3_aa: CASSWGRSIQKYNEQFF

j_call: TRBJ2-7
clone_size: NA
d_call: TRBD1
v_call: TRBV30
cdr3_nt: TGTGCCTGGCGGGACAGGCACTACGAGCAGTACTTC
cdr3_aa: CAWRDRHYEQYF

j_call: TRBJ2-7
clone_size: once
d_call: NA
v_call: TRBV27
cdr3_nt: TGTGCCAGCAGTTCGCCGACAGGTCCAAGGGAGCAGTACTTC
cdr3_aa: CASSSPTGPREQYF

j_call: TRBJ1-2
clone_size: NA
d_call: NA
v_call: TRBV11-2
cdr3_nt: TGTGCCAGCAGCTTTGACAGCCTCTATGGCTACACCTTC
cdr3_aa: CASSFDSLYGYTF

j_call: TRBJ1-1
clone_size: NA
d_call: NA
v_call: TRBV9
cdr3_nt: TGTGCCAGCAGCCCCCGGACAGAGAACACTGAAGCTTTCTTT
cdr3_aa: CASSPRTENTEAFF

j_call: TRBJ1-2
clone_size: NA
d_call: TRBD1
v_call: TRBV6-5
cdr3_nt: TGTGCCAGCACCCCAGGGGGTGAATATGGCTACACCTTC
cdr3_aa: CASTPGGEYGYTF

j_call: TRBJ1-5
clone_size: once
d_call: NA
v_call: TRBV6-5
cdr3_nt: TGTGCCAGCAGCCAGGGACAAGTTCCTCAGCCCCAGCATTTT
cdr3_aa: CASSQGQVPQPQHF

j_call: TRBJ1-1
clone_size: NA
d_call: NA
v_call: TRBV29-1
cdr3_nt: TGCAGCGGACTGGGAACAGGGATCAGGGACACTGAAGCTTTCTTT
cdr3_aa: CSGLGTGIRDTEAFF

j_call: TRBJ2-7
clone_size: few
d_call: TRBD1
v_call: TRBV7-9
cdr3_nt: TGTGCCAGCAGCTTCCTAGGGACAGGGCACTACGAGCAGTACTTC
cdr3_aa: CASSFLGTGHYEQYF

j_call: TRBJ2-7
clone_size: NA
d_call: NA
v_call: TRBV7-3
cdr3_nt: TGTGCCAGCAGCTTAGGAGTAGGGGTCTACGAGCAGTACTTC
cdr3_aa: CASSLGVGVYEQYF

j_call: TRBJ1-2
clone_size: few
d_call: NA
v_call: TRBV7-9
cdr3_nt: TGTGCCAGCAGCTTAGCAACAGAGTATGGCTACACCTTC
cdr3_aa: CASSLATEYGYTF

j_call: TRBJ2-1
clone_size: NA
d_call: TRBD2
v_call: TRBV28
cdr3_nt: TGTGCCAGCAGTTTTTCGGGGGGGCCCAACAATGAGCAGTTCTTC
cdr3_aa: CASSFSGGPNNEQFF

j_call: TRBJ2-1
clone_size: once
d_call: TRBD2
v_call: TRBV2
cdr3_nt: TGTGCCAGCAGCGCCCCAACTAGCGGGGGTGGTGAGCAGTTCTTC
cdr3_aa: CASSAPTSGGGEQFF

j_call: TRBJ2-3
clone_size: once
d_call: TRBD2
v_call: TRBV28
cdr3_nt: TGTGCCAGCAGTCCCTATGGACTAGCGGTCAGCACAGATACGCAGTATTTT
cdr3_aa: CASSPYGLAVSTDTQYF

j_call: TRBJ1-1
clone_size: NA
d_call: NA
v_call: TRBV7-9
cdr3_nt: TGTGCCAGCAGCTTACAGGAGGACACTGAAGCTTTCTTT
cdr3_aa: CASSLQEDTEAFF

j_call: TRBJ2-1
clone_size: NA
d_call: NA
v_call: TRBV11-2
cdr3_nt: TGTGCCAGCAGCTTGTCCAGCGCCGGCTCCTACAATGAGCAGTTCTTC
cdr3_aa: CASSLSSAGSYNEQFF

j_call: TRBJ1-5
clone_size: NA
d_call: NA
v_call: TRBV19
cdr3_nt: TGTGCCAGTAGGCCCCAAGGGGGACAGCCCCAGCATTTT
cdr3_aa: CASRPQGGQPQHF

j_call: TRBJ1-1
clone_size: NA
d_call: TRBD1
v_call: TRBV13
cdr3_nt: TGTGCCAGCAGCGGGAACAGGGGGGAGGCTTTCTTT
cdr3_aa: CASSGNRGEAFF

j_call: TRBJ1-1
clone_size: NA
d_call: NA
v_call: TRBV6-6
cdr3_nt: TGTGCCAGCAGCCTCGGGGAGGAAGCTTTCTTT
cdr3_aa: CASSLGEEAFF

j_call: TRBJ1-1
clone_size: NA
d_call: NA
v_call: TRBV9
cdr3_nt: TGTGCCAGCAGCGCTTCAGGGTCTGAAGCTTTCTTT
cdr3_aa: CASSASGSEAFF

j_call: TRBJ2-7
clone_size: NA
d_call: NA
v_call: TRBV28
cdr3_nt: TGTGCCAGCAGTTTAGTGTTCGGCAGGCTGGTCTACGAGCAGTACTTC
cdr3_aa: CASSLVFGRLVYEQYF

j_call: TRBJ1-5
clone_size: NA
d_call: NA
v_call: TRBV6-5
cdr3_nt: TGTGCCAGCAGTTATCGGGAAAGTAATCAGCCCCAGCATTTT
cdr3_aa: CASSYRESNQPQHF

j_call: TRBJ1-3
clone_size: NA
d_call: NA
v_call: TRBV15
cdr3_nt: TGTACCACCAGCAGAGAGGAGCCTTTCTCGGGGTCAGCGAACACCATATATTTT
cdr3_aa: CTTSREEPFSGSANTIYF

j_call: TRBJ2-7
clone_size: NA
d_call: NA
v_call: TRBV18
cdr3_nt: TGTGCCAGCTCACCTCCAGGCAGGCCATCCTACGAGCAGTACTTC
cdr3_aa: CASSPPGRPSYEQYF

j_call: TRBJ2-2
clone_size: NA
d_call: TRBD1
v_call: TRBV5-1
cdr3_nt: TGCGCCAGCAGCTCCGGGACAGGGGATTACGGGGAGCTGTTTTTT
cdr3_aa: CASSSGTGDYGELFF

j_call: TRBJ2-3
clone_size: NA
d_call: TRBD1
v_call: TRBV5-1
cdr3_nt: TGCGCCAGCAGGACAGGGGCAGATACGCAGTATTTT
cdr3_aa: CASRTGADTQYF

j_call: TRBJ1-4
clone_size: NA
d_call: NA
v_call: TRBV19
cdr3_nt: TGTGCCAGTAGTATCTCCGGGGTTGCTGAAAAACTGTTTTTT
cdr3_aa: CASSISGVAEKLFF

j_call: TRBJ2-7
clone_size: NA
d_call: TRBD1
v_call: TRBV2
cdr3_nt: TGTGCCAGCAAAGGAACAGGGGTGATCTACGAGCAGTACTTC
cdr3_aa: CASKGTGVIYEQYF

j_call: TRBJ1-3
clone_size: NA
d_call: NA
v_call: TRBV2
cdr3_nt: TGTGCCAGCAGTGGGGAGGGGTCCTGGGGCGAAAACACCATATATTTT
cdr3_aa: CASSGEGSWGENTIYF